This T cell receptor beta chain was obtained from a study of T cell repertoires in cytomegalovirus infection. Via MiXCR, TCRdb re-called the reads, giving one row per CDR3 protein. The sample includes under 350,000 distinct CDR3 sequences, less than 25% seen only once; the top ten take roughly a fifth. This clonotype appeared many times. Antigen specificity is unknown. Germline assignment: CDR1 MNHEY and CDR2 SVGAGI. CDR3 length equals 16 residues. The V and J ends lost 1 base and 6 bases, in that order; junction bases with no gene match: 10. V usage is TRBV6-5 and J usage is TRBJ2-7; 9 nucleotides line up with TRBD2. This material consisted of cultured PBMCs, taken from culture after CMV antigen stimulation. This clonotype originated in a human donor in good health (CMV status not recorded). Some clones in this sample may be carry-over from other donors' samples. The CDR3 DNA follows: TGTGCCAGCAGTTACTTACTAGCGGGCTTGTCGGGCGAGCAGTACTTC. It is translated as CASSYLLAGLSGEQYF.